A single sample is the source of the 27 T cell receptor beta chains below, sequenced in a study of beta chain features in type 1 diabetes. Expressed TCRB transcripts got sequenced, as all isolated RNA was reverse transcribed. Generated by immunoSEQ multiplex PCR, the TCRdb table keeps only in-frame clones and is missing some. The sample has a few hundred thousand clones; 11% are singletons. The sequencing input was naive CD4+ T cells from blood. Receptor source: a young woman in good health.

This clone was observed a few times. The chain uses TRBV6-4 and TRBJ1-5; tentatively, D is TRBD1 (5 bases). Germline CDR1 is MRHNA and CDR2 is SNTAGT. The V end was cut by 6 bases, the J end by 4 bases, with 10 bases between. The CDR3 contains 13 residues. CDR3 residues: CASRGGINQPQHF. The CDR3 region has the DNA TGTGCCAGCAGGGGGGGGATTAATCAGCCCCAGCATTTT.

This chain connects TRBV9 to TRBJ2-1; D ambiguous. This CDR3 contains 16 residues. Germline V lookup: CDR1 SGDLS, CDR2 YYNGEE. Trimming took off 1 base at V and 0 bases at J, with 11 bases between the two ends. CDR3 DNA: TGTGCCAGCAGCGTAAGGAACCCGGGCTCCTACAATGAGCAGTTCTTC. Protein: CASSVRNPGSYNEQFF.

The chain combines TRBV29-1 with TRBJ1-2, with D hard to call. The CDR3 has 10 residues. CDR1 SQVTM and CDR2 ANQGSEA come from the germline V gene. The V end lost 8 bases, the J end lost 4 bases, and 8 bases lay between the germline ends. The CDR3 reads CSLPSYGYTF. CDR3 nucleotides: TGCAGCCTACCGTCCTATGGCTACACCTTC.

The chain employs TRBV7-3 and TRBJ2-1; a weak D match, TRBD2 (6 bases). This CDR3 has 16 amino acids. The ends were cut back, 2 bases at V and 4 bases at J, with 15 bases in the middle. The germline V gene has CDR1 SGHTA and CDR2 FQGTGA. The CDR3 bases are TGTGCCAGCAGCTTACGCGGAGGGCAAGGGTACAATGAGCAGTTCTTC. Protein sequence: CASSLRGGQGYNEQFF.

V and J are TRBV18 and TRBJ2-7; 8 bases are a match to TRBD1. The CDR3 consists of 13 residues. J was trimmed by 12 bases and V by 2 bases; bases with no gene match: 9. Germline lookup yields CDR1 KGHSH and CDR2 LQKENI. Here the CDR3 reads CASSPETGDIVYF. CDR3 DNA sequence: TGTGCCAGCTCACCAGAGACAGGGGATATTGTGTACTTC.

The chain is built from TRBV7-3 and TRBJ2-1, with TRBD1 matching 11 bases. Trimming at V came to 5 bases and at J to 8 bases, leaving 8 bases not matched to a gene. CDR1 and CDR2 (germline): SGHTA, FQGTGA. CDR3 length: 15 residues. Here the CDR3 reads CASSLRTGGADEQFF. CDR3 sequence (DNA): TGTGCCAGCAGCCTTAGGACAGGGGGCGCGGATGAGCAGTTCTTC.

The V and J genes are TRBV9 and TRBJ1-1; D remains ambiguous. The CDR3 runs 17 residues. Deletions cut 4 bases from V and 5 bases from J, with 24 bases between. Looked up from germline, CDR1 is SGDLS and CDR2 is YYNGEE. The DNA for the CDR3 is TGTGCCAGCAGCCCTCACTCTCGAATTTTGTCGGGAACTGAAGCTTTCTTT. This translates into CASSPHSRILSGTEAFF.

This clone was observed a few times. This chain links TRBV25-1 with TRBJ2-2; D unresolved. V gave up 4 bases and J gave up 4 bases, with 13 bases separating them. This CDR3 has 15 amino acids. Germline V CDR1 and CDR2: MGHDK, SYGVNS. CDR3 coding DNA: TGTGCCAGCAGTGCGCACCTGCCAGGCACCGGGGAGCTGTTTTTT. Its translation is CASSAHLPGTGELFF.

The chain combines TRBV4-2 with TRBJ2-3; tentative D call: TRBD2 (7 bases). V dropped 0 bases and J dropped 0 bases, with 16 bases sitting between them. This CDR3 spans 18 amino acids. The germline CDR1 and CDR2 sequences are LGHNA and YNFKEQ. The CDR3 bases are TGTGCCAGCAGCCAAGAAAATGATGGCGGGGGCAGCACAGATACGCAGTATTTT. Protein product: CASSQENDGGGSTDTQYF.

V gene TRBV11-2 combines with J gene TRBJ2-5; D perhaps matches TRBD1 (6 bases). V lost 0 bases to trimming and J lost 2 bases, with 13 bases between them. CDR1 and CDR2 (germline): SGHAT, FQNNGV. This CDR3 is built from 16 residues. CDR3 nucleotide sequence: TGTGCCAGCAGCTTAGAGGGGGCCGTTACTCAAGAGACCCAGTACTTC. Translation gives CASSLEGAVTQETQYF.

V is TRBV28 and J is TRBJ2-5, with 7 bases that match TRBD2. The CDR3 is 13 amino acids. The V gene's germline CDR1 is MDHEN and CDR2 SYDVKM. Germline trimming cut 6 bases from V and 5 bases from J; bases unmatched to any gene: 6. CDR3 coding DNA: TGTGCCAGCAGGGAAGCGGGGCGGGAGACCCAGTACTTC. Amino acid sequence: CASREAGRETQYF.

This clone was detected only a few times. The rearrangement links TRBV29-1 to TRBJ1-3; TRBD1 agrees at 11 bases. Germline trimming cut 6 bases from V and 1 base from J; bases unmatched to any gene: 2. Germline values: CDR1 SQVTM, CDR2 ANQGSEA. This CDR3 comprises 14 residues. The chain's CDR3 is CSVDRGQSGNTIYF. The CDR3 region has the DNA TGCAGCGTGGACAGGGGGCAATCTGGAAACACCATATATTTT.

This clone has a handful of counts. The chain carries TRBV30 and TRBJ2-1; 7 positions match TRBD2. Germline CDR1 and CDR2: GTSNPN and SVGIG (reference sequence). The CDR3 loop spans 11 amino acids. V lost 1 base, J lost 15 bases, and 6 bases stayed unmatched. CDR3 DNA: TGTGCCTGGAGTGAAGCGGGATATCTGTTCTTC. Amino acid sequence: CAWSEAGYLFF.

This clone has just a few counts. This chain connects TRBV5-4 to TRBJ1-4; 9 bases match TRBD1. The V gene's germline CDR1 is SGHNT and CDR2 YYREEE (reference sequence). The junction had 5 bases not matched to a gene; V was cut back by 3 bases and J by 8 bases. The CDR3 is 14 residues long. CDR3 sequence: CASSSQGASEKLFF. For the CDR3, the DNA is TGTGCCAGCAGCTCACAGGGGGCTAGCGAAAAACTGTTTTTT.

The rearrangement links TRBV28 to TRBJ2-7, with 8 nucleotides matching TRBD2. The V segment lost 4 bases and the J segment 6 bases; nucleotides outside the gene matches: 8. The CDR3 sequence is 14 residues long. Germline V gene data show CDR1 as MDHEN and CDR2 as SYDVKM. CDR3 loop: CASSYQRGTFEQYF. CDR3 nucleotides: TGTGCCAGCAGTTATCAGCGGGGGACTTTCGAGCAGTACTTC.

This clone was counted only a few times. V and J are TRBV7-2 and TRBJ1-2, with D possibly TRBD1 on 6 matching bases. Germline V gene sequence: CDR1 SGHTA, CDR2 FQGNSA. Trimming left V 5 bases short and J 8 bases short, with 15 bases between. This CDR3 contains 13 residues. The CDR3, as DNA: TGTGCCAGCAGCACCAACAGGGCGGCGGGCTACACCTTC. Protein: CASSTNRAAGYTF.

The rearrangement uses TRBV5-1 and TRBJ2-7; D may be TRBD2 (5 bases). Germline V gene sequence: CDR1 SGHRS, CDR2 YFSETQ. The ends were cut back, 0 bases at V and 2 bases at J, with 15 bases in the middle. This CDR3 contains 16 residues. The CDR3, as DNA: TGCGCCAGCAGCTTGGCCCCCCTGGAGGAGGCCTACGAGCAGTACTTC. This translates into CASSLAPLEEAYEQYF.

The V gene is TRBV28, the J gene TRBJ1-2; maybe TRBD1 (6 bases). This CDR3 region has 13 residues. The ends were cut back, 6 bases at V and 4 bases at J, with 12 bases in the middle. In germline, CDR1 is MDHEN, CDR2 SYDVKM. The CDR3 bases are TGTGCCAGCAGGACGGGGGGCTCCTATGGCTACACCTTC. This translates into CASRTGGSYGYTF.

The chain employs TRBV28 and TRBJ2-1; D possibly corresponds to TRBD2 (6 bases). The CDR3 is 15 residues long. V was trimmed by 4 bases and J by 0 bases, leaving 10 bases between them. CDR1 MDHEN and CDR2 SYDVKM come from the germline V gene. CDR3: CASSSEGPSYNEQFF. CDR3 nucleotide sequence: TGTGCCAGCAGTTCGGAGGGCCCCTCCTACAATGAGCAGTTCTTC.

This clone was observed a few times. The V and J genes are TRBV9 and TRBJ1-2; perhaps TRBD1 as D (5 bases). Per germline, CDR1 SGDLS and CDR2 YYNGEE. The ends were cut back, 3 bases at V and 3 bases at J, with 9 bases in the middle. The CDR3 has 13 amino acids. The CDR3 loop reads CASSEQEHYGYTF. CDR3 coding DNA: TGTGCCAGCAGCGAACAGGAGCACTATGGCTACACCTTC.

The chain joins TRBV4-2 to TRBJ2-6; a possible D gene is TRBD1 (5 bases). Germline lookup yields CDR1 LGHNA and CDR2 YNFKEQ. Trimming left V 0 bases short and J 2 bases short, with 8 bases between. The CDR3 is 16 residues long. The CDR3 loop reads CASSQEPRAGANVLTF. CDR3 sequence (DNA): TGTGCCAGCAGCCAAGAACCCAGGGCTGGGGCCAACGTCCTGACTTTC.

The rearrangement links TRBV4-2 to TRBJ2-1; 9 bases are shared with TRBD1. The germline V gene encodes CDR1 LGHNA and CDR2 YNFKEQ. CDR3 size: 16 residues. J was trimmed by 1 base and V by 4 bases; bases with no gene match: 5. The CDR3, as DNA: TGTGCCAGCAGCCCAACAGGGGGCACATCCTACAATGAGCAGTTCTTC. Protein: CASSPTGGTSYNEQFF.

V is TRBV6-5 and J is TRBJ1-2; 10 nucleotides agree with TRBD1. Trimming removed 5 bases from V and 2 bases from J; junction bases left unmatched: 5. Germline V gene sequence: CDR1 MNHEY, CDR2 SVGAGI. This CDR3 is built from 15 residues. CDR3 sequence: CASSPDRGRNYGYTF. The DNA for the CDR3 is TGTGCCAGCAGTCCCGACAGGGGGCGCAACTATGGCTACACCTTC.

This clone was detected only a few times. The gene calls are TRBV7-2 and TRBJ2-1, with 10 bases matching TRBD1. The germline gives CDR1 SGHTA, CDR2 FQGNSA. This CDR3 has 15 residues. J was trimmed by 4 bases and V by 5 bases; bases with no gene match: 5. The CDR3 nucleotides read TGTGCCAGCAGCATCGACAGGGGGCAATACAATGAGCAGTTCTTC. Translation: CASSIDRGQYNEQFF.

The V gene is TRBV19, the J gene TRBJ2-3, with D possibly matching TRBD1 (5 bases). Germline lookup yields CDR1 LNHDA and CDR2 SQIVND (reference sequence). The CDR3 length is 11 residues. V was pared by 9 bases and J by 3 bases, with 7 bases between. Written as DNA, the CDR3 is TGTGCCAGACAGGTTACAGATACGCAGTATTTT. It encodes CARQVTDTQYF. The variable domain in full, with the rest retrieved from reference TRBV19 and TRBJ2-3, is DGGITQSPKYLFRKEGQNVTLSCEQNLNHDAMYWYRQDPGQGLRLIYYSQIVNDFQKGDIAEGYSVSREKKESFPLTVTSAQKNPTAFYLCARQVTDTQYFGPGTRLTVL.

In regard to this clone: An end of the junction does not agree with germline; a read error may underlie this. V is TRBV7-7 and J is TRBJ2-1; 8 positions match TRBD2. The CDR3 covers 15 residues. CDR1 and CDR2 from the germline V gene are SSHAT and FNYEAQ (reference sequence). CDR3 sequence reads: CASSLGRGAYNEQFF. The CDR3 DNA reads as TGTGCTAGCAGCCTGGGGCGGGGGGCCTACAATGAGCAGTTCTTC.

This clone was seen a few times. The V gene is TRBV28, the J gene TRBJ1-5; the match to TRBD1 covers 11 bases. The CDR3 sequence is 16 residues long. V trimming: 7 bases; J trimming: 4 bases; junction bases outside the gene matches: 9. The V gene's germline CDR1 is MDHEN and CDR2 SYDVKM. CDR3 amino acids: CASTPGGDRGNQPQHF. The CDR3 DNA follows: TGTGCCAGCACCCCGGGAGGGGACAGGGGGAATCAGCCCCAGCATTTT.